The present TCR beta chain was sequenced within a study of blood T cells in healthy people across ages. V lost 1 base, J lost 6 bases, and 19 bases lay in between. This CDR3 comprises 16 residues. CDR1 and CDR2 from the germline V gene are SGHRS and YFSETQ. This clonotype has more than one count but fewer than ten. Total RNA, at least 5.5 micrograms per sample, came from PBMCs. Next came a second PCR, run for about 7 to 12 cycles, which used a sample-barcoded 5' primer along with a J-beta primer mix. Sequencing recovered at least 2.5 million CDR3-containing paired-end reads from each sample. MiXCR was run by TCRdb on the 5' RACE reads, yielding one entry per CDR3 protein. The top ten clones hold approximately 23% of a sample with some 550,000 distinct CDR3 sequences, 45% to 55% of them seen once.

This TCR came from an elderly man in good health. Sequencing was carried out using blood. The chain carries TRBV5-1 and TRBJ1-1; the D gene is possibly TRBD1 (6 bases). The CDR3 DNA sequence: TGCGCCAGCAGCTTGACCCTTACAGGGTTAGGAGCTGAAGCTTTCTTT. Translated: CASSLTLTGLGAEAFF.